This section outlines one TCR beta chain sequence together with its context. The CDR3 runs to 17 residues. Germline lookup yields CDR1 SGHDN and CDR2 FVKESK. The V gene lost 1 base and the J gene lost 0 bases, with 10 bases spanning the gap. This sample was included in a study of T cell changes during pregnancy in multiple sclerosis. TCRdb's copy holds only in-frame clones and misses some; the assay was immunoSEQ multiplex PCR. The sample consists of roughly 74,000 clones, roughly nine tenths of them appearing once. The TCR comes from a female donor with multiple sclerosis, enrolled in a pregnancy study. The chain recombines TRBV14 with TRBJ2-6; no firm D call. This specimen was peripheral blood, taken before pregnancy. CDR3 sequence: CASSQALDSSGANVLTF. CDR3 bases: TGTGCCAGCAGCCAAGCTCTTGATAGCTCTGGGGCCAACGTCCTGACTTTC.